Reported below is one T cell receptor beta chain. The antigen remains undetermined. The junction had 6 bases not matched to a gene; V was cut back by 6 bases and J by 5 bases. CDR3 length: 13 amino acids. The V gene's germline CDR1 is SNHLY and CDR2 FYNNEI. These data come from a study of cytomegalovirus exposure and HLA in healthy donors. Study outcomes and limitations: The study labeled roughly 160 TCR beta chains cytomegalovirus-associated. First-cohort TCR clusters tended to co-occur in the roughly 130 validation repertoires, a later analysis found.

TCRdb keeps only in-frame clones here, not all; method: immunoSEQ multiplex PCR. Of around 190,000 clones detected, roughly 88% appear once; the ten largest clones hold roughly 1.6%. The specimen sequenced was PBMCs. The chain combines TRBV2 with TRBJ2-7; 8 nucleotides agree with TRBD1. This sequence was found in a woman between 18 and 30 years old in good health and CMV-seronegative. The CDR3 is CASSRGRRDEQYF. As DNA, the CDR3 is TGTGCCAGCAGCAGGGGGCGTAGGGACGAGCAGTACTTC.